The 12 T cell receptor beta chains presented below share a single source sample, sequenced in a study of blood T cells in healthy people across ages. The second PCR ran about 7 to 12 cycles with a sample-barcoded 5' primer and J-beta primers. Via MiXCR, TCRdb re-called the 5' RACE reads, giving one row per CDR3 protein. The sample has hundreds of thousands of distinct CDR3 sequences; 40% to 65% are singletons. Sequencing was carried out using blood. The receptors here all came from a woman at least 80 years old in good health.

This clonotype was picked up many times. CDR3 residues: CASSSIRTGQRGDTQYF. The DNA of the CDR3 is TGTGCCAGCAGCTCTATACGGACAGGACAACGGGGGGATACGCAGTATTTT. This sequence joins TRBV7-3 and TRBJ2-3; perhaps TRBD1 as D (7 bases). From germline, CDR1 is SGHTA and CDR2 FQGTGA. Trimming cost V 4 bases and J 6 bases, with 23 bases left between them. The CDR3 is made up of 17 amino acids.

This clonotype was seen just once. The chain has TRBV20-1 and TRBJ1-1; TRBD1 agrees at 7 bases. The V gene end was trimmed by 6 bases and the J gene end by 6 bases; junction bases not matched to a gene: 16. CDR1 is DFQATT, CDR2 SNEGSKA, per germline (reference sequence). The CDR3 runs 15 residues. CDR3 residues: CSAETGSGRAPEAFF. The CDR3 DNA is TGCAGTGCCGAGACAGGGTCTGGCCGGGCCCCTGAAGCTTTCTTT.

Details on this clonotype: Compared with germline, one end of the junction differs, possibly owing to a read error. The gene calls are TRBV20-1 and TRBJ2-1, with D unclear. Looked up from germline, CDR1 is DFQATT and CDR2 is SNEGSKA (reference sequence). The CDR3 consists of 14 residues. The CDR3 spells CSARDPSSCNEQFF. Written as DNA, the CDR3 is TGCAGTGCTAGGGACCCAAGCTCCTGCAATGAGCAGTTCTTC.

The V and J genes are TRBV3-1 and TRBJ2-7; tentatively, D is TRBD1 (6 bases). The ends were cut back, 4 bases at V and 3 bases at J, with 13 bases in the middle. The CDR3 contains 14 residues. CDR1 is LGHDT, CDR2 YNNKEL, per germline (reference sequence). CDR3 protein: CASSPDSGYYEQYF. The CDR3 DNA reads TGTGCCAGCAGCCCGGACAGTGGATACTACGAGCAGTACTTC.

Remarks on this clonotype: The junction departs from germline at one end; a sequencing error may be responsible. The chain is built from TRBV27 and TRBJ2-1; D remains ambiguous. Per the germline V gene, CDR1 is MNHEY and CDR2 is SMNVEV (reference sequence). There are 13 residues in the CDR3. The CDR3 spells CASSRWTANEQFF. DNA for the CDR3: TGCGCCAGCAGTCGGTGGACCGCCAATGAGCAGTTCTTC.

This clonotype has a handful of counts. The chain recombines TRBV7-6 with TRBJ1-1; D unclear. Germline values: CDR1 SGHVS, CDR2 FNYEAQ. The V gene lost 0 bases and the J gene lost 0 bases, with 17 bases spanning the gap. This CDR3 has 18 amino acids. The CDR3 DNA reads TGTGCCAGCAGCTTAGCGACGCCAGGCCGCCGTGTGAACACTGAAGCTTTCTTT. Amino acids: CASSLATPGRRVNTEAFF.

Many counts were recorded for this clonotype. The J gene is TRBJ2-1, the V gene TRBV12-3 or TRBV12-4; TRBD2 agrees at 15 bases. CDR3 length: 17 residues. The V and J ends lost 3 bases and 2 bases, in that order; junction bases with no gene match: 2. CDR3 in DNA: TGTGCCAGCAGTTTCGGGACTAGCGGGAGGACCTACAATGAGCAGTTCTTC. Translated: CASSFGTSGRTYNEQFF.

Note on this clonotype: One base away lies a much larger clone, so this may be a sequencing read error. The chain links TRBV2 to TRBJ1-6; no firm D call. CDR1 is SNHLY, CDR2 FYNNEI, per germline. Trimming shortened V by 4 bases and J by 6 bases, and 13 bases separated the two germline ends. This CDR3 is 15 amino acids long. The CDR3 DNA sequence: TGTGCCAGCAGTGCCCGAGAGCCGGCTAATTCACCCCTCCACTTT. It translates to CASSAREPANSPLHF.

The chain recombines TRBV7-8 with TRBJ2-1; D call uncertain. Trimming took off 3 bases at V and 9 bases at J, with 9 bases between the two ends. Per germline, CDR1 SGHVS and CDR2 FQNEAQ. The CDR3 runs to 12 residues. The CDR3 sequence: CASSFFKGEQFF. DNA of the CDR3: TGTGCCAGCAGCTTTTTCAAGGGTGAGCAGTTCTTC.

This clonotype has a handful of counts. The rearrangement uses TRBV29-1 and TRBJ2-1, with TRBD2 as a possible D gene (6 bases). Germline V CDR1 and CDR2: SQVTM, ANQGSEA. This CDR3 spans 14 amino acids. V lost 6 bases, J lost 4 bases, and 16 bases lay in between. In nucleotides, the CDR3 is TGCAGCGTAAGGGTCGGGACTGTGTACAATGAGCAGTTCTTC. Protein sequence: CSVRVGTVYNEQFF.

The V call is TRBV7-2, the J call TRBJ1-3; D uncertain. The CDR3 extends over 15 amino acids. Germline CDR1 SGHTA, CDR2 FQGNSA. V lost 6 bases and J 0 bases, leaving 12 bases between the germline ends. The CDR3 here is CASRKTSTSGNTIYF. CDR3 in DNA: TGTGCCAGCAGGAAGACATCTACCTCTGGAAACACCATATATTTT.

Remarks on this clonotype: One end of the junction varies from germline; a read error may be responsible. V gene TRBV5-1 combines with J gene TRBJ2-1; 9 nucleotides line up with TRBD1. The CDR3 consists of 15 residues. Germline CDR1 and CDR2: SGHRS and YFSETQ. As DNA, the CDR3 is TGCGCCAGCAGCTTGACAGGGGGCTCCCACAATGAGCAGTTCTTC. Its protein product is CASSLTGGSHNEQFF.